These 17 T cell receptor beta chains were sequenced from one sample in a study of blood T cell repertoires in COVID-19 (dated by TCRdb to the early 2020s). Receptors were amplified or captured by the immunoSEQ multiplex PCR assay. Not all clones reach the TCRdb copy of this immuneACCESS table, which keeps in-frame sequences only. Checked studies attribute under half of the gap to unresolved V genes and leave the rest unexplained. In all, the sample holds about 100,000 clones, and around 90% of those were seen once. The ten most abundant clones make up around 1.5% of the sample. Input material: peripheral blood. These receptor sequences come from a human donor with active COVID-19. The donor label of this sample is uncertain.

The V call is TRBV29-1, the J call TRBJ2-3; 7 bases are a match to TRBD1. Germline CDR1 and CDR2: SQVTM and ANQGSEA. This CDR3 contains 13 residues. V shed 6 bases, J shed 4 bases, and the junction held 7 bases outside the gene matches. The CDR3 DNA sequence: TGCAGCGTACCAGGGGGAAGCGCAGATACGCAGTATTTT. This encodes CSVPGGSADTQYF.

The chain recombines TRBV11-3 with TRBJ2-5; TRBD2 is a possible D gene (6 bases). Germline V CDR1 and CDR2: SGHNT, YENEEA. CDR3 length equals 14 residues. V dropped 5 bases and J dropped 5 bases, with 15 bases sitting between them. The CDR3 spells CASSGGLDPETQYF. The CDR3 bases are TGTGCCAGCAGCGGAGGGTTGGATCCGGAGACCCAGTACTTC.

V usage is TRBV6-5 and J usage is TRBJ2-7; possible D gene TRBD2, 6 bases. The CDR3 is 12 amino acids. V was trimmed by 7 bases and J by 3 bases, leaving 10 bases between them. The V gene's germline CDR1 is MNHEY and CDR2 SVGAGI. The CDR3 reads CASTSGSYEQYF. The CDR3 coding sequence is TGTGCCAGCACCTCCGGGAGCTACGAGCAGTACTTC.

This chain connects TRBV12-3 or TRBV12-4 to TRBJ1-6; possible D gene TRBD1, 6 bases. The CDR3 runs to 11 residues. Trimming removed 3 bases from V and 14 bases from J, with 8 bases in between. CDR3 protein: CASSLGAALHF. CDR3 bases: TGTGCCAGCAGTTTGGGGGCTGCCCTCCACTTT.

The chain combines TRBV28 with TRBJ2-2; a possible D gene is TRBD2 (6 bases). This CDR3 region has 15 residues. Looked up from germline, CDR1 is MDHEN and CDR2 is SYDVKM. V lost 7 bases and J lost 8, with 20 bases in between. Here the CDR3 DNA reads TGTGCCAGCATTCCCAGTGGGGGGATTTTTGGGGAGCTGTTTTTT. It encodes CASIPSGGIFGELFF. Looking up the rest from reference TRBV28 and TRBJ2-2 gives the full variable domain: DVKVTQSSRYLVKRTGEKVFLECVQDMDHENMFWYRQDPGLGLRLIYFSYDVKMKEKGDIPEGYSVSREKKERFSLILESASTNQTSMYLCASIPSGGIFGELFFGEGSRLTVL.

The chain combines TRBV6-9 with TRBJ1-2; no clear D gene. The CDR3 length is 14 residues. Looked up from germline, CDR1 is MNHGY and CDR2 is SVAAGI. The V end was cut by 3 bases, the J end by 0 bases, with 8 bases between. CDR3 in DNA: TGTGCCAGCAGTTACCCAGCGGCTAACTATGGCTACACCTTC. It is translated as CASSYPAANYGYTF.

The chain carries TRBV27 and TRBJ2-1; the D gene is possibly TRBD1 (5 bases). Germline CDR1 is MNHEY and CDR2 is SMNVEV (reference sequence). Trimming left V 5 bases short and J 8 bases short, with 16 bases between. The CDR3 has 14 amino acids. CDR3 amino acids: CASSPSRGGYEQFF. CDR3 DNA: TGTGCCAGCAGTCCCAGTAGGGGTGGTTATGAGCAGTTCTTC.

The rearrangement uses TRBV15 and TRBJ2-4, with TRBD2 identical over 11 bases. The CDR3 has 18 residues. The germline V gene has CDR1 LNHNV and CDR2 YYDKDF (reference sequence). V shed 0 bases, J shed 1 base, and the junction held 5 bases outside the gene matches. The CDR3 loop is CATSRDNASGGAKNIQYF. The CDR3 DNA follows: TGTGCCACCAGCAGAGATAACGCTAGCGGGGGGGCCAAAAACATTCAGTACTTC.

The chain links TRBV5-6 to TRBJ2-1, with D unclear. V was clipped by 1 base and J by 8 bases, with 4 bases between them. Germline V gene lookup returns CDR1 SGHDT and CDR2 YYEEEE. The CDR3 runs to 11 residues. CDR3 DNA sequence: TGTGCCAGCAGCTTGTTCGATGAGCAGTTCTTC. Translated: CASSLFDEQFF.

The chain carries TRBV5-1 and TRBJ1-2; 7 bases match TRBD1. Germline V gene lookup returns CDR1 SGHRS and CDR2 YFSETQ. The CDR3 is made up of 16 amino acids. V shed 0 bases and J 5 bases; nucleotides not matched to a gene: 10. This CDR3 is CASSLGTGRKTYGYTF. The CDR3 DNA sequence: TGCGCCAGCAGCTTGGGGACAGGCCGAAAGACGTATGGCTACACCTTC.

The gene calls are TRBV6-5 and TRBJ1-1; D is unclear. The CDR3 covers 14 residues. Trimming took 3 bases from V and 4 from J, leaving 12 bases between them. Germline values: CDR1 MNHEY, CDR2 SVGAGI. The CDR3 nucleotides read TGTGCCAGCAGTTATAAAACAGATGTCACTGAAGCTTTCTTT. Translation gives CASSYKTDVTEAFF.

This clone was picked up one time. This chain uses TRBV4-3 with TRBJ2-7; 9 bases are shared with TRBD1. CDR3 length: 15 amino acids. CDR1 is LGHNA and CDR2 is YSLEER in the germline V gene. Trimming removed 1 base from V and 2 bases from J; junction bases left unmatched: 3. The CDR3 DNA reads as TGCGCCAGCAGCCAAGGACAGGGGGAAACCTACGAGCAGTACTTC. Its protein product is CASSQGQGETYEQYF.

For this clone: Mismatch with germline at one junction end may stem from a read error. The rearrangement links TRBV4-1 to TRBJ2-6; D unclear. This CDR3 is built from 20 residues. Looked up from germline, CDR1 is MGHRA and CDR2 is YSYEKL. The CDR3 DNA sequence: TGCGCCAGCAGCCAAGATTCCCCCCACAGTTCCTTCTCTGGTGCCAACGTCCTGACTTTC. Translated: CASSQDSPHSSFSGANVLTF.

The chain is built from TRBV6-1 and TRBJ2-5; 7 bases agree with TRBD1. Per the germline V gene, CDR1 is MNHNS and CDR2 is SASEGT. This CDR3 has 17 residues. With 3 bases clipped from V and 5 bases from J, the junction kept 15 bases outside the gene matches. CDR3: CASSDHKGQLLWETQYF. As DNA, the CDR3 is TGTGCCAGCAGTGACCACAAGGGACAGCTGTTGTGGGAGACCCAGTACTTC.

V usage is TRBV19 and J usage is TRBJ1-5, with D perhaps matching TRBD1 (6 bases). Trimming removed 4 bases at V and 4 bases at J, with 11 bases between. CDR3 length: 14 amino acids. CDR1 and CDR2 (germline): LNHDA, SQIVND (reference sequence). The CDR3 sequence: CASSTDRVNQPQHF. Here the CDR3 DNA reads TGTGCCAGTAGTACGGACAGAGTAAATCAGCCCCAGCATTTT.

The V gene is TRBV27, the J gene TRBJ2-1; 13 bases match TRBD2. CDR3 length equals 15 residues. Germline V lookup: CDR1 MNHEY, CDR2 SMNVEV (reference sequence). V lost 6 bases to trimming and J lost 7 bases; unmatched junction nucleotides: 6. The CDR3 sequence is CASSTLAGGINEQFF. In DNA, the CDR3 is TGTGCCAGCAGCACACTAGCGGGGGGGATTAATGAGCAGTTCTTC.

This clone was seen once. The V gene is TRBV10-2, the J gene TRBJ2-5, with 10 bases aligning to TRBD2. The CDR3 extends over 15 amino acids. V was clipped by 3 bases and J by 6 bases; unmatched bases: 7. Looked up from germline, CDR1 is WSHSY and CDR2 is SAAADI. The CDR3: CASSESGGAVKTQYF. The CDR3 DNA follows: TGCGCCAGCAGTGAAAGCGGGGGGGCCGTCAAGACCCAGTACTTC.